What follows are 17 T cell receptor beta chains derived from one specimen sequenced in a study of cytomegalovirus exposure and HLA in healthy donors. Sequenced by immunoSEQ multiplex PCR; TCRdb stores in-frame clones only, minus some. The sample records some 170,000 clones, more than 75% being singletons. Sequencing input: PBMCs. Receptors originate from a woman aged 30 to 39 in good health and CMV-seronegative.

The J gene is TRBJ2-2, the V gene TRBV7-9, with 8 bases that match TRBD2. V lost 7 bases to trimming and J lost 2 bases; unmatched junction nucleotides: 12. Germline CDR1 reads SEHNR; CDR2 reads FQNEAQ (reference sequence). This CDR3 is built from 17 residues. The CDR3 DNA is TGTGCCAGCAACTACGGGGGGGTAGCGGCCAACACCGGGGAGCTGTTTTTT. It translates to CASNYGGVAANTGELFF.

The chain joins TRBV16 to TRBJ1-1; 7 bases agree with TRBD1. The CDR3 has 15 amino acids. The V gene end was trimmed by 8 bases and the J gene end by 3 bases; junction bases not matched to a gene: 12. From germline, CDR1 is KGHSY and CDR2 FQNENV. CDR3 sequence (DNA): TGTGCCAGCTCCAGGGGGACAGATTTGGACACTGAAGCTTTCTTT. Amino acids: CASSRGTDLDTEAFF. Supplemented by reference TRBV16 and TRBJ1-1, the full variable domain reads GEEVAQTPKHLVRGEGQKAKLYCAPIKGHSYVFWYQQVLKNEFKFLISFQNENVFDETGMPKERFSAKCLPNSPCSLEIQATKLEDSAVYFCASSRGTDLDTEAFFGQGTRLTVV.

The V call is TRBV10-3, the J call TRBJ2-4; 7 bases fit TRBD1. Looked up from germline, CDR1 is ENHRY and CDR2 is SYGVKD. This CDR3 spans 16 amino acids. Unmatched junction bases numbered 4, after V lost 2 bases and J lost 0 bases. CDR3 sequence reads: CAISERQGLAKNIQYF. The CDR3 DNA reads TGTGCCATCAGTGAGCGACAGGGTCTAGCCAAAAACATTCAGTACTTC.

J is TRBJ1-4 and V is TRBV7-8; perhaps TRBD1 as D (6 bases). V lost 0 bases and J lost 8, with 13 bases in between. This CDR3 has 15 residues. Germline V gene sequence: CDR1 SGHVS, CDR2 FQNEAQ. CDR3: CASSLALTGREKLFF. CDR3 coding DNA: TGTGCCAGCAGCTTAGCGCTTACAGGGCGGGAAAAACTGTTTTTT.

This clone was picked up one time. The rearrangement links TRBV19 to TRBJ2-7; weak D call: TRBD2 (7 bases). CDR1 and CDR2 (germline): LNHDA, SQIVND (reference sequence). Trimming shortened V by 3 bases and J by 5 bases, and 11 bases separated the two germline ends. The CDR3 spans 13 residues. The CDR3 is CASSIRGGDEQYF. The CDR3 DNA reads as TGTGCCAGTAGTATCAGGGGAGGGGACGAGCAGTACTTC.

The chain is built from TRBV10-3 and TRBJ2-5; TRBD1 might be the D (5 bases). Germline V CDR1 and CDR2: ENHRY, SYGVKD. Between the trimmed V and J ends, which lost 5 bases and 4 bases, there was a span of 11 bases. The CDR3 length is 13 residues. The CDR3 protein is CAISIQGGETQYF. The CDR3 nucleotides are TGTGCCATCAGTATTCAGGGTGGAGAGACCCAGTACTTC.

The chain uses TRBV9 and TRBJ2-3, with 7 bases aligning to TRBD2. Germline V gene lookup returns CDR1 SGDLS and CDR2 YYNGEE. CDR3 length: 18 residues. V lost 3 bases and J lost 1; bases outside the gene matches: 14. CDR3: CASSENYPRGRGTDTQYF. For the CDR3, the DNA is TGTGCCAGCAGCGAAAACTACCCTCGGGGGAGGGGCACAGATACGCAGTATTTT.

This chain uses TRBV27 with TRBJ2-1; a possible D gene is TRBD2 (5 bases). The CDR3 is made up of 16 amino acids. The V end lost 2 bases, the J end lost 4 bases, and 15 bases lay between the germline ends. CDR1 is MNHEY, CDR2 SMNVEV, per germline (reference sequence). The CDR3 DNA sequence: TGTGCCAGCAGTTTAATGGCTAGCTCCGGATACAATGAGCAGTTCTTC. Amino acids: CASSLMASSGYNEQFF.

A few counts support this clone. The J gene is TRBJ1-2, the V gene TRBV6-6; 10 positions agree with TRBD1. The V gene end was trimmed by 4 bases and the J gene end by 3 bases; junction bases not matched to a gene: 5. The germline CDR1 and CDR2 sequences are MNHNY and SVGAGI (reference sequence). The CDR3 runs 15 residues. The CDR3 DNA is TGTGCCAGCAGTTTAGACAGGGGGCGCGACTATGGCTACACCTTC. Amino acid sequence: CASSLDRGRDYGYTF.

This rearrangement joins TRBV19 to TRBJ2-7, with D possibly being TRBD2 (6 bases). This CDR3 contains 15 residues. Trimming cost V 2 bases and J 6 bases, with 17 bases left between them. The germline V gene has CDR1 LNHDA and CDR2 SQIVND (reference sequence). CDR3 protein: CASSILASDEGEQYF. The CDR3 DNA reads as TGTGCCAGTAGTATATTGGCTAGCGACGAGGGCGAGCAGTACTTC.

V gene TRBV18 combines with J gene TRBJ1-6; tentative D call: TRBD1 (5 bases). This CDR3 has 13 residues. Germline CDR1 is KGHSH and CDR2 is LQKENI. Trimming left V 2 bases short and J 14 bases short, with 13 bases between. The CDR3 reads CASSPGAVLTLHF. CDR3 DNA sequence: TGTGCCAGCTCACCAGGGGCAGTCCTCACCCTCCACTTT.

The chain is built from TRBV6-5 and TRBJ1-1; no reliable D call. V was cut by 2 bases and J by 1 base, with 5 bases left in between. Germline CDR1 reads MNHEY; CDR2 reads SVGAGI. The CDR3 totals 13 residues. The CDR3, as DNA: TGTGCCAGCAGTTACCACAGGAACACTGAAGCTTTCTTT. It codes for CASSYHRNTEAFF.

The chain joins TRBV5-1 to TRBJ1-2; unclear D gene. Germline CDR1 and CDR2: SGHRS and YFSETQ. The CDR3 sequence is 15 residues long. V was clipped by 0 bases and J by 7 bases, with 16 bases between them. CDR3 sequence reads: CASSLDSTPGGGYTF. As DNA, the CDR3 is TGCGCCAGCAGCTTGGATTCCACACCGGGAGGTGGCTACACCTTC. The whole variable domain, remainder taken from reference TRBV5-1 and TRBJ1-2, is KAGVTQTPRYLIKTRGQQVTLSCSPISGHRSVSWYQQTPGQGLQFLFEYFSETQRNKGNFPGRFSGRQFSNSRSEMNVSTLELGDSALYLCASSLDSTPGGGYTFGSGTRLTVV.

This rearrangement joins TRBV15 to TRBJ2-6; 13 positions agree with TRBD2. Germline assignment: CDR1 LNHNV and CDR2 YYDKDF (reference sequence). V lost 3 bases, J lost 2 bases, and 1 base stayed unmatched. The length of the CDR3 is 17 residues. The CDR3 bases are TGTGCCACCAGCAGCGGACTAGCGGGGGCTGGGGCCAACGTCCTGACTTTC. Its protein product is CATSSGLAGAGANVLTF.

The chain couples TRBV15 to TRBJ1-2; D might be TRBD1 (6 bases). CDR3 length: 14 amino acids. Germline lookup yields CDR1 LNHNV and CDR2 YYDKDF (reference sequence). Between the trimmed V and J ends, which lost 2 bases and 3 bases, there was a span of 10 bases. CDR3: CATSRTEGDYGYTF. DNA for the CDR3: TGTGCCACCAGCAGAACTGAGGGGGACTATGGCTACACCTTC.

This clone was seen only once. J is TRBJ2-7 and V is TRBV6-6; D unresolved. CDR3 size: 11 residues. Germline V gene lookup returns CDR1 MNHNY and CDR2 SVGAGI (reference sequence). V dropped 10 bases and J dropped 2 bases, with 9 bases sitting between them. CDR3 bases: TGTGCCACCCGAGATGCCTACGAGCAGTACTTC. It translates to CATRDAYEQYF.

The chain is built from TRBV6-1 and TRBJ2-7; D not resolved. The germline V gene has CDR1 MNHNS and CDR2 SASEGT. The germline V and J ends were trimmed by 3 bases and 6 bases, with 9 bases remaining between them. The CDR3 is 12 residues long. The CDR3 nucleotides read TGTGCCAGCAGTGACGGTGCGGTCGAGCAGTACTTC. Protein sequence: CASSDGAVEQYF.